The TCR beta chain under discussion was sequenced for a study of cytomegalovirus exposure and HLA in healthy donors. This clone was detected a few times. V gave up 0 bases and J gave up 1 base; unmatched junction bases: 9. The germline CDR1 and CDR2 sequences are SGHRS and YFSETQ. The CDR3 sequence is 18 residues long. Primers for the PCR totalled 60 Vbeta and 13 Jbeta. TCRdb's copy holds only in-frame clones and misses some; the assay was immunoSEQ multiplex PCR. The table lists about 130,000 clones, 70% to 80% of them singletons. This TCR came from a man aged 35 to 55 in good health and CMV-seropositive. V is TRBV5-1 and J is TRBJ1-1; 10 bases fit TRBD1. Material for sequencing was PBMCs. As DNA, the CDR3 is TGCGCCAGCAGCTTGGGGGACAGGGGAAGAGGGGGGAACACTGAAGCTTTCTTT. Protein product: CASSLGDRGRGGNTEAFF. Filled out from reference TRBV5-1 and TRBJ1-1, the complete variable domain reads KAGVTQTPRYLIKTRGQQVTLSCSPISGHRSVSWYQQTPGQGLQFLFEYFSETQRNKGNFPGRFSGRQFSNSRSEMNVSTLELGDSALYLCASSLGDRGRGGNTEAFFGQGTRLTVV.